These 9 T cell receptor beta chains share one sample of origin, sequenced in a study of glioma-infiltrating T cells after dendritic cell vaccination. The time point denotes: after dendritic cell vaccination, including at tumor progression/relapse. The data were produced by immunoSEQ multiplex PCR, yet TCRdb's version contains in-frame clones alone and is incomplete. The table records around 23,000 clones, under 90% of them present only once. The sample here was blood, taken after dendritic cell vaccination. These receptors all stem from a human donor with glioblastoma.

This chain connects TRBV14 to TRBJ2-7; 7 bases match TRBD1. With 6 bases clipped from V and 0 bases from J, the junction kept 11 bases outside the gene matches. Germline CDR1 and CDR2: SGHDN and FVKESK. The CDR3 has 16 residues. The DNA of the CDR3 is TGTGCCAGCAGGGACACCAAGACAGGGAGCTCCTACGAGCAGTACTTC. This translates into CASRDTKTGSSYEQYF.

The V gene is TRBV6-5, the J gene TRBJ2-7; 11 bases align to TRBD2. Unmatched junction bases numbered 3, after V lost 0 bases and J lost 2 bases. The CDR3 consists of 16 residues. Germline values: CDR1 MNHEY, CDR2 SVGAGI. This chain's CDR3 is CASSYSSGGAPYEQYF. In DNA, the CDR3 is TGTGCCAGCAGTTACTCTAGCGGGGGGGCCCCCTACGAGCAGTACTTC.

In the case of this clone: Within the sample, other DNA sequences also encode this same CDR3. The chain couples TRBV5-1 to TRBJ2-5; D gene unclear. Trimming removed 3 bases at V and 2 bases at J, with 2 bases between. This CDR3 comprises 11 residues. Looked up from germline, CDR1 is SGHRS and CDR2 is YFSETQ. The CDR3 DNA reads as TGCGCCAGCAGCTCACAAGAGACCCAGTACTTC. Translation: CASSSQETQYF.

The chain employs TRBV18 and TRBJ2-5; D is perhaps TRBD2 (5 bases). This CDR3 region has 16 residues. Germline loops: CDR1 KGHSH, CDR2 LQKENI. V was trimmed by 3 bases and J by 5 bases, leaving 19 bases between them. CDR3 region: CASSPPLPDYRETQYF. CDR3 DNA sequence: TGTGCCAGCTCACCCCCCCTCCCCGACTACCGCGAGACCCAGTACTTC.

The chain employs TRBV2 and TRBJ1-4; 9 bases align to TRBD1. With V trimmed by 6 bases and J by 7 bases, 18 bases remained unmatched. Looked up from germline, CDR1 is SNHLY and CDR2 is FYNNEI. CDR3 length: 18 amino acids. CDR3 in amino acids: CASRARTGGAGGREKLFF. The CDR3 region has the DNA TGTGCCAGCAGGGCAAGAACAGGGGGCGCAGGGGGACGTGAAAAACTGTTTTTT.

The rearrangement joins TRBV10-2 to TRBJ1-6; TRBD1 agrees at 11 bases. The CDR3 contains 14 residues. CDR1 is WSHSY and CDR2 is SAAADI in the germline V gene. Trimming cost V 8 bases and J 7 bases; bases outside gene matches: 4. The CDR3 here is CASGGQGGNSPLHF. The CDR3 region has the DNA TGCGCCAGCGGGGGACAGGGGGGAAATTCACCCCTCCACTTT.

V gene TRBV18 combines with J gene TRBJ1-5; no clear D gene. The V and J ends lost 3 bases and 5 bases respectively, with 14 bases between them. Looked up from germline, CDR1 is KGHSH and CDR2 is LQKENI. The CDR3 sequence is 15 residues long. CDR3: CASSPRRIADQPQHF. In DNA form, the CDR3 reads TGTGCCAGCTCACCGCGGCGTATAGCTGATCAGCCCCAGCATTTT.

This clone was found a few times. CDR3 sequence (DNA): TGTGCCAGCAGTTTAGGTAACAGGGGAATCAGCGACGAGCAGTACTTC. It specifies CASSLGNRGISDEQYF. The chain is built from TRBV27 and TRBJ2-5; 7 bases are shared with TRBD1. The J call may be incorrect, as the DNA end agrees better with TRBJ2-7. From germline, CDR1 is MNHEY and CDR2 SMNVEV (reference sequence). There are 16 residues in the CDR3.

In nucleotides, the CDR3 is TGTGCCAGCAGCGGGGACAGGAACGAGCAGTACTTC. It is translated as CASSGDRNEQYF. This chain links TRBV5-4 with TRBJ2-7; 8 bases line up with TRBD1. The germline CDR1 and CDR2 sequences are SGHNT and YYREEE (reference sequence). This CDR3 has 12 residues. After removal of 4 bases from V and 5 bases from J, the junction contained 2 bases not matched to a gene.